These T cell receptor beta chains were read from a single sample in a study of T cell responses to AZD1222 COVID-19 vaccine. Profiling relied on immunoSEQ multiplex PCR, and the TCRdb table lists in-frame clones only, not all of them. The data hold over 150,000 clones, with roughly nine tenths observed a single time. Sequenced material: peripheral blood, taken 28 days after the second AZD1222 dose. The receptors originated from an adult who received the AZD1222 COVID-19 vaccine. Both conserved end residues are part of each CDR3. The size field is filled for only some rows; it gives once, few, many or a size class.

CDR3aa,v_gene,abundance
CASSVLAGGHEQYF,TRBV6-5,NA
CASSITQRGAEGYGYTF,TRBV19,NA
CAWSSQGAGELFF,TRBV30,NA
CASSTTGGVEQYF,TRBV12-3/TRBV12-4,few
CASRIHPNKADTQYF,TRBV6-5,NA
CASSPATPGGSGGYTF,TRBV7-3,NA
CASSLGTGEKLFF,TRBV4-3,NA
CASSLAGTVTYEQYF,TRBV5-1,NA
CASSLGTGEGQPQHF,TRBV5-4,NA
CASSPSGTQRWDEQFF,TRBV19,once
CASSPVGGEFSSNQPQHF,TRBV27,NA
CASSPTTVPATYNEQFF,TRBV3-1/TRBV3-2,NA
CASSLDTTGVSPLHF,TRBV5-1,NA
CASSATGTDSPLHF,TRBV18,NA
CASGLPPGSTGVNTEAFF,TRBV12-5,NA
CASSTRSSYNSPLHF,TRBV19,NA
CASSPADGTEDTNEKLFF,TRBV7-8,NA
CASSQQGDPDTQYF,TRBV4-1,NA
CASSWTGGTQPQHF,TRBV27,NA
CASSEGDRGYNEQFF,TRBV6-1,NA
CASSFPDRVRNTEAFF,TRBV28,few
CASSLASGNYNEQFF,TRBV7-2,NA
CASSPPLGQGRRSNEKLFF,TRBV3-1/TRBV3-2,NA
CASSNPPQGASGYTF,TRBV7-2,NA
CASRDRDRGRQPQHF,TRBV19,NA
CASSQGLAGDYEQYF,TRBV25-1,NA
CASTLIPVETQYF,TRBV27,NA